This is a list of T cell receptor beta chains from one sample in a study of beta chain features in type 1 diabetes. Using immunoSEQ multiplex PCR, the repertoire was profiled, and TCRdb retains in-frame clones only, with some absent. This sample has hundreds of thousands of clones, with about 14% found just once. Sequenced input: naive CD4+ T cells from blood. The origin of the receptors is a man aged 18 to 29 in good health. CDR3s include the opening cysteine and the closing phenylalanine or tryptophan. The D gene is left open where the match is weak. The size of a clone is reported for some rows only, either as once, few or many, or as a class for expanded clones.

J: TRBJ1-5; size: -; D: TRBD1; V: TRBV30; length: 13; CDR3: CAWGQGPNQPQHF; DNA: TGTGCCTGGGGACAGGGCCCAAATCAGCCCCAGCATTTT
J: TRBJ2-5; size: -; D: -; V: TRBV4-1; length: 13; CDR3: CASSQAGVETQYF; DNA: TGCGCCAGCAGCCAAGCTGGGGTGGAGACCCAGTACTTC
J: TRBJ1-2; size: -; D: -; V: TRBV20-1; length: 10; CDR3: CSATGAGYTF; DNA: TGCAGTGCTACCGGGGCTGGCTACACCTTC
J: TRBJ2-7; size: few; D: TRBD1; V: TRBV9; length: 14; CDR3: CASSAQDRDNEQYF; DNA: TGTGCCAGCAGCGCCCAGGACAGGGACAACGAGCAGTACTTC
J: TRBJ1-2; size: -; D: -; V: TRBV7-2; length: 14; CDR3: CASSLGEQGGGYTF; DNA: TGTGCCAGCAGCTTAGGAGAACAGGGTGGTGGCTACACCTTC
J: TRBJ2-2; size: few; D: TRBD1; V: TRBV2; length: 13; CDR3: CASRGQGNGELFF; DNA: TGTGCCAGCAGAGGACAGGGTAACGGGGAGCTGTTTTTT
J: TRBJ1-1; size: -; D: -; V: TRBV30; length: 16; CDR3: CAWSRFKVVMNTEAFF; DNA: TGTGCCTGGAGCCGGTTCAAGGTGGTCATGAACACTGAAGCTTTCTTT
J: TRBJ1-1; size: once; D: -; V: TRBV6-5; length: 14; CDR3: CASTTHQINTEAFF; DNA: TGTGCCAGCACCACACATCAAATTAACACTGAAGCTTTCTTT
J: TRBJ2-5; size: few; D: TRBD1; V: TRBV27; length: 16; CDR3: CASRRDRAGGRETQYF; DNA: TGTGCCAGCAGGAGAGATCGGGCAGGGGGCCGGGAGACCCAGTACTTC
J: TRBJ1-5; size: few; D: -; V: TRBV6-5; length: 14; CDR3: CASREGMSNQPQHF; DNA: TGTGCCAGCCGGGAGGGGATGAGCAATCAGCCCCAGCATTTT
J: TRBJ1-1; size: -; D: -; V: TRBV7-8; length: 16; CDR3: CASSLRRDSWGTEAFF; DNA: TGTGCCAGCAGCCTCCGCCGGGACTCCTGGGGTACTGAAGCTTTCTTT